The sequence of this T cell receptor (beta chain) was determined in a study of Ad26.COV2.S vaccination and SARS-CoV-2 variants. Study in general: The vaccine Ad26.COV2.S was put into the muscle once, or twice with 56 days between. Broader study findings: Relative to placebo recipients, vaccine recipients exhibited elevated spike-specific TCR breadth. Comparable non-spike TCR breadth was observed in vaccine and placebo recipients.

Germline V CDR1 and CDR2: LNHDA, SQIVND (reference sequence). Trimming shortened V by 3 bases and J by 5 bases, and 19 bases separated the two germline ends. CDR3 length: 16 residues. This sample's treatment: 15 to 20 received Ad26.COV2.S at low or high dose, single or two shots; 5 received placebo; per-sample allocation not given. Sampling was done on day 63 after the first vaccine or placebo injection. Spike of the Wuhan-strain SARS-CoV-2 was expressed by an Ad26 vector, which formed the vaccine. Profiled with immunoSEQ multiplex PCR; TCRdb holds only in-frame clones, not every one. The table has about 470,000 clones, roughly 87% seen once. Notes on this clone: Its matching antigen is unknown.

The TCR comes from a person aged 18-65 years who received the Ad26.COV2.S COVID-19 vaccine or a placebo. The sequenced sample was peripheral blood, obtained in a trial of Ad26.COV2.S vaccine versus placebo. The V gene is TRBV19, the J gene TRBJ1-2, with D possibly TRBD1 on 5 matching bases. The CDR3 nucleotides read TGTGCCAGTAGTATCTCGGGACCCGGCTTAGGGTATGGCTACACCTTC. This codes for CASSISGPGLGYGYTF.